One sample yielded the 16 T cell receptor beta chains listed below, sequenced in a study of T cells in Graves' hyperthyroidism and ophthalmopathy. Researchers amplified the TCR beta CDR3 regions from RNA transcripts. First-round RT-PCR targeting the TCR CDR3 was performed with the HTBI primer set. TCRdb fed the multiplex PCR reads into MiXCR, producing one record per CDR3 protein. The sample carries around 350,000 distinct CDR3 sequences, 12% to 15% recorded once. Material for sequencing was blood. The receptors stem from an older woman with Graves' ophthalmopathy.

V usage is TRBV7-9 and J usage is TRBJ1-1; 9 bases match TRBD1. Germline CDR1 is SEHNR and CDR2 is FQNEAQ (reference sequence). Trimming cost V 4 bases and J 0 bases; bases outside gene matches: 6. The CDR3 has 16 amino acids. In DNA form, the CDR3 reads TGTGCCAGCAGCTCTCCGACAGGGGGGATGAACACTGAAGCTTTCTTT. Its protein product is CASSSPTGGMNTEAFF.

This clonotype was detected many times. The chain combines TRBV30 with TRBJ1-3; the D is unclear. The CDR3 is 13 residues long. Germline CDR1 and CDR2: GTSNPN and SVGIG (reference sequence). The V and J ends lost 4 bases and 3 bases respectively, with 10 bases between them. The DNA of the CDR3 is TGTGCCTGGAATGGGCAGCATGGAAACACCATATATTTT. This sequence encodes CAWNGQHGNTIYF.

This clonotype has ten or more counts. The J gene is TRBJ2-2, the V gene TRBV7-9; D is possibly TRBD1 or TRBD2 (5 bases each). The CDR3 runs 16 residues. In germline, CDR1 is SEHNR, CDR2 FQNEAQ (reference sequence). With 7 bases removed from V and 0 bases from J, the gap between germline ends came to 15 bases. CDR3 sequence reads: CASNAQGPTNTGELFF. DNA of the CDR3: TGTGCCAGCAACGCGCAGGGACCTACGAACACCGGGGAGCTGTTTTTT. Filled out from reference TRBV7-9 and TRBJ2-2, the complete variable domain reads DTGVSQNPRHKITKRGQNVTFRCDPISEHNRLYWYRQTLGQGPEFLTYFQNEAQLEKSRLLSDRFSAERPKGSFSTLEIQRTEQGDSAMYLCASNAQGPTNTGELFFGEGSRLTVL.

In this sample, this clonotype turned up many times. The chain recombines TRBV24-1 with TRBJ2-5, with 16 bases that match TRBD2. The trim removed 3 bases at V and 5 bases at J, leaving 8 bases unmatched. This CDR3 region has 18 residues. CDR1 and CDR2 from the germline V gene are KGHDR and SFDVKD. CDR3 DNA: TGTGCCACCAGTGATACCGGGACTAGCGGGAGGGCCGGGGAGACCCAGTACTTC. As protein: CATSDTGTSGRAGETQYF.

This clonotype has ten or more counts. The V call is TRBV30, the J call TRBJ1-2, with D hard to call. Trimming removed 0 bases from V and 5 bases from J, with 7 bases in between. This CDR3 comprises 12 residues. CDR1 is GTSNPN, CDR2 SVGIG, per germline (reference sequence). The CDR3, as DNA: TGTGCCTGGAGTGTAACTGATTATGGCTACACCTTC. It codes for CAWSVTDYGYTF.

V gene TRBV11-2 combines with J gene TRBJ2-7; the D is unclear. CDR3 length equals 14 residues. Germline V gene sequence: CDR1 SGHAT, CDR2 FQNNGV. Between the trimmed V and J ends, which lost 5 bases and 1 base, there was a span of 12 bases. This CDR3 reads CASSQDTISYEQYF. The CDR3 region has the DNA TGTGCCAGCAGCCAAGACACGATTTCCTACGAGCAGTACTTC. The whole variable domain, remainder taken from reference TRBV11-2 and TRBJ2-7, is EAGVAQSPRYKIIEKRQSVAFWCNPISGHATLYWYQQILGQGPKLLIQFQNNGVVDDSQLPKDRFSAERLKGVDSTLKIQPAKLEDSAVYLCASSQDTISYEQYFGPGTRLTVT.

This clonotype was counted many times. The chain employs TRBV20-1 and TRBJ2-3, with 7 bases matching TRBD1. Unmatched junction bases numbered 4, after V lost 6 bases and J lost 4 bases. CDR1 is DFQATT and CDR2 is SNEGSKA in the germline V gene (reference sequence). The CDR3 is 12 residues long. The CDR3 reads CSAFQGADTQYF. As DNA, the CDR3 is TGCAGTGCATTCCAGGGGGCAGATACGCAGTATTTT.

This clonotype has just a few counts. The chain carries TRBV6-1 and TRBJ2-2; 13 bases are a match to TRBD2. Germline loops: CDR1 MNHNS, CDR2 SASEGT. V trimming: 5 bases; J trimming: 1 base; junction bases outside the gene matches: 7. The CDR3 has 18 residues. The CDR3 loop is CASSRGTSGAKNTGELFF. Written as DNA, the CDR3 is TGTGCCAGCAGTCGGGGGACTAGCGGGGCCAAGAACACCGGGGAGCTGTTTTTT.

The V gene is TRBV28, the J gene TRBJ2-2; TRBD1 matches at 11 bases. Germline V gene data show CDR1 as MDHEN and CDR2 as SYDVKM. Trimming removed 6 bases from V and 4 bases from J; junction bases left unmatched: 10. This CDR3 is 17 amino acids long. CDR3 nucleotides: TGTGCCAGCAGCTTCTCCTCCGGGACAGGGGGCACCGGGGAGCTGTTTTTT. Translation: CASSFSSGTGGTGELFF.

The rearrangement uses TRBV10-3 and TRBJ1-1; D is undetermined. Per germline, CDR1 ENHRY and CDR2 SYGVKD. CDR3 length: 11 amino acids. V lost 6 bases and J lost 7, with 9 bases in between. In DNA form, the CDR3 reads TGTGCCATCAGCGACGGATTTGAAGCTTTCTTT. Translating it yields CAISDGFEAFF.

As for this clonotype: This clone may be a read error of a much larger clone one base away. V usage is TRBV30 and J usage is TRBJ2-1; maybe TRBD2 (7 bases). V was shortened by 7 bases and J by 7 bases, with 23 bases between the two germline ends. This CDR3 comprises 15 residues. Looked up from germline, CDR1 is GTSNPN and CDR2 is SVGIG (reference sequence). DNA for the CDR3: TGTGCCTCCTACCGAAGGGGGGGAAGGTGGAATGAGCAGTTCTTC. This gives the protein CASYRRGGRWNEQFF. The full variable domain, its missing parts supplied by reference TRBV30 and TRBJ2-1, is SQTIHQWPATLVQPVGSPLSLECTVEGTSNPNLYWYRQAAGRGLQLLFYSVGIGQISSEVPQNLSASRPQDRQFILSSKKLLLSDSGFYLCASYRRGGRWNEQFFGPGTRLTVL.

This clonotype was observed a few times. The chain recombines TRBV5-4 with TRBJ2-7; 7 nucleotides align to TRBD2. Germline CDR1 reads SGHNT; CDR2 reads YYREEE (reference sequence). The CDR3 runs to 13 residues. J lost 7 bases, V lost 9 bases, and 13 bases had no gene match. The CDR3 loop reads CATSGTGGREQYF. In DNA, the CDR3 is TGTGCCACCTCCGGGACGGGGGGAAGGGAGCAGTACTTC.

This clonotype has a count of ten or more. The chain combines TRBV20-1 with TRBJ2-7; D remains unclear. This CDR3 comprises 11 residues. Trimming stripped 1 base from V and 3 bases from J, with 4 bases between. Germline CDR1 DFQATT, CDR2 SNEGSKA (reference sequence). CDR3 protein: CSARVDYEQYF. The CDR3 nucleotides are TGCAGTGCTAGAGTGGACTACGAGCAGTACTTC.

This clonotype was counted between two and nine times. CDR3 nucleotide sequence: TGTGCCAGCAGTGCAGCGGGAGGTGTCTACAATGAGCAGTTCTTC. It translates to CASSAAGGVYNEQFF. This chain uses TRBV28 with TRBJ2-1; TRBD2 matches 9 bases. Germline CDR1 and CDR2: MDHEN and SYDVKM. The CDR3 sequence is 15 residues long. Germline trimming cut 5 bases from V and 3 bases from J; bases unmatched to any gene: 5.

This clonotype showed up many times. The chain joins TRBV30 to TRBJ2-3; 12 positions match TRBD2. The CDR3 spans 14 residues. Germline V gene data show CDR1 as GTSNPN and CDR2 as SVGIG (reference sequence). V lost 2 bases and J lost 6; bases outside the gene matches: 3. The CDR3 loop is CAWSLTSGRDTQYF. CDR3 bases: TGTGCCTGGAGTCTAACTAGCGGGAGGGATACGCAGTATTTT. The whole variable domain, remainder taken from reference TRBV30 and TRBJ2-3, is SQTIHQWPATLVQPVGSPLSLECTVEGTSNPNLYWYRQAAGRGLQLLFYSVGIGQISSEVPQNLSASRPQDRQFILSSKKLLLSDSGFYLCAWSLTSGRDTQYFGPGTRLTVL.

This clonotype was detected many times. The CDR3 spells CASSLPGLDQETQYF. The CDR3 DNA follows: TGTGCCAGCAGCTTACCGGGACTAGATCAAGAGACCCAGTACTTC. The J gene is TRBJ2-5, the V gene TRBV7-8; 8 bases are shared with TRBD2. J was trimmed by 2 bases and V by 2 bases; bases with no gene match: 4. Per the germline V gene, CDR1 is SGHVS and CDR2 is FQNEAQ. CDR3 size: 15 residues.